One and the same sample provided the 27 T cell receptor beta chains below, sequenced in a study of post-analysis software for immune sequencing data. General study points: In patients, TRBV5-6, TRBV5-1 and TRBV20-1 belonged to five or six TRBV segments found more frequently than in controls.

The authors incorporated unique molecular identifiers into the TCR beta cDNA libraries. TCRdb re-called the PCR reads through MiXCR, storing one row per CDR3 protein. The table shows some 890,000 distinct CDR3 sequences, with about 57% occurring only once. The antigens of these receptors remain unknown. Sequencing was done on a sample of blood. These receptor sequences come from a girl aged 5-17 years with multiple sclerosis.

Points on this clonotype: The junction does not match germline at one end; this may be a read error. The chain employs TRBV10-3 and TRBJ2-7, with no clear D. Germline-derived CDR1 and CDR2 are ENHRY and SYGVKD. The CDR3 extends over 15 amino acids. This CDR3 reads CAISESGGQAYEQYF. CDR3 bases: TGTGCCATCAGCGAGTCAGGTGGGCAGGCCTACGAGCAGTACTTC.

The CDR3 sequence: CASSPTDSNYEQYF. CDR3 nucleotides: TGTGCCAGCAGCCCAACGGACAGCAACTACGAGCAGTACTTC. V is TRBV7-9 and J is TRBJ2-7, with TRBD1 as a possible D gene (6 bases). The CDR3 is 14 residues long. Trimming took 5 bases from V and 3 from J, leaving 14 bases between them. The germline CDR1 and CDR2 sequences are SEHNR and FQNEAQ (reference sequence).

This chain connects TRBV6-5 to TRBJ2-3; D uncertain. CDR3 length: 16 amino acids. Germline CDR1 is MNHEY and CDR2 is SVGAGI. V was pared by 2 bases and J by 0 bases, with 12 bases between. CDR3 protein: CASSYGLVGSTDTQYF. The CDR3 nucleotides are TGTGCCAGCAGTTACGGGTTGGTGGGGAGCACAGATACGCAGTATTTT.

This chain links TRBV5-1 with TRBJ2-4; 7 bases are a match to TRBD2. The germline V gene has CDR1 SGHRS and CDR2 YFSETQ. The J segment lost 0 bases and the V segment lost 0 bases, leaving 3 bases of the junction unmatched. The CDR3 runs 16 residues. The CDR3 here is CASSLVAGVAKNIQYF. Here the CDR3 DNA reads TGCGCCAGCAGCTTGGTTGCGGGAGTAGCCAAAAACATTCAGTACTTC.

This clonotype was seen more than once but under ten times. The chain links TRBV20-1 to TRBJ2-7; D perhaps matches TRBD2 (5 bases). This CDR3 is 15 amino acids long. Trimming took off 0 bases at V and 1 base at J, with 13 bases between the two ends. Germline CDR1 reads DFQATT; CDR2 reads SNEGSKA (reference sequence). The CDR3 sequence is CSARDPASSSYEQYF. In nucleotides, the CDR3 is TGCAGTGCTAGAGATCCGGCTAGCTCTTCCTACGAGCAGTACTTC.

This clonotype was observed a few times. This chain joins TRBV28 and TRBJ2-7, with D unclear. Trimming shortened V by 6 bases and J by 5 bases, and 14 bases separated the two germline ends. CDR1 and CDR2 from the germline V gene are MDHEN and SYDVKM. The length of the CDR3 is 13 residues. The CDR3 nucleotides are TGTGCCAGCAGCCTGTGGGTAGGTAACGAGCAGTACTTC. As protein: CASSLWVGNEQYF. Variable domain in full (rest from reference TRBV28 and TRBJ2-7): DVKVTQSSRYLVKRTGEKVFLECVQDMDHENMFWYRQDPGLGLRLIYFSYDVKMKEKGDIPEGYSVSREKKERFSLILESASTNQTSMYLCASSLWVGNEQYFGPGTRLTVT.

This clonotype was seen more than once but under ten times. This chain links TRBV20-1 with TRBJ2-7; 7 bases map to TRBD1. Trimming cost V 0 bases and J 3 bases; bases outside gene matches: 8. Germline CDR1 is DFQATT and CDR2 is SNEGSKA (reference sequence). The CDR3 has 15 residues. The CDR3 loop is CSARDRAGGSYEQYF. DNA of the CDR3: TGCAGTGCTAGAGATAGGGCAGGGGGTAGCTACGAGCAGTACTTC.

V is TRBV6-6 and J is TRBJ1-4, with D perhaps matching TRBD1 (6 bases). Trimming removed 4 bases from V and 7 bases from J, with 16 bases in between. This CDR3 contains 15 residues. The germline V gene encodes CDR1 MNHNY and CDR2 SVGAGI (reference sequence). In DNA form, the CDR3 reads TGTGCCAGCAGTTTATATGGCAGGGGAGGTGAAAAACTGTTTTTT. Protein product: CASSLYGRGGEKLFF.

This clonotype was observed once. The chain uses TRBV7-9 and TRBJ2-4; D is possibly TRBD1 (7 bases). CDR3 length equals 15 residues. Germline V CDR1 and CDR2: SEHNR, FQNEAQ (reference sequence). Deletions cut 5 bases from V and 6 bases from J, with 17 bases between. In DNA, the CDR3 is TGTGCCAGCAGCCCAAGCGGGTACAGGGGAAACATTCAGTACTTC. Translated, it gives CASSPSGYRGNIQYF. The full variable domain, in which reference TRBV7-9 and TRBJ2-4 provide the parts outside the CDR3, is DTGVSQNPRHKITKRGQNVTFRCDPISEHNRLYWYRQTLGQGPEFLTYFQNEAQLEKSRLLSDRFSAERPKGSFSTLEIQRTEQGDSAMYLCASSPSGYRGNIQYFGAGTRLSVL.

CDR3 region: CASSLAIGGANVLTF. The CDR3, as DNA: TGCGCCAGCAGCCTAGCGATCGGTGGGGCCAACGTCCTGACTTTC. The J gene is TRBJ2-6, the V gene TRBV5-1; D is possibly TRBD2 (6 bases). This CDR3 comprises 15 residues. With 4 bases removed from V and 3 bases from J, the gap between germline ends came to 11 bases. CDR1 SGHRS and CDR2 YFSETQ come from the germline V gene.

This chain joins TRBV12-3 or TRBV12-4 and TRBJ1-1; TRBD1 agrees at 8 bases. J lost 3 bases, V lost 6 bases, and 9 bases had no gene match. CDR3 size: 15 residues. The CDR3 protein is CASRSPQGAHTEAFF. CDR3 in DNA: TGTGCCAGCAGAAGCCCGCAGGGGGCCCACACTGAAGCTTTCTTT.

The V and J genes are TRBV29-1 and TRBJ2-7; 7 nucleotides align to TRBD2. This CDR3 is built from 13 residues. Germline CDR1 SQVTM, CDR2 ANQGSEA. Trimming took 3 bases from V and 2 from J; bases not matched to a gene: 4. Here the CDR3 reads CSVDTSDPYEQYF. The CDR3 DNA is TGCAGCGTTGATACTAGCGACCCCTACGAGCAGTACTTC.

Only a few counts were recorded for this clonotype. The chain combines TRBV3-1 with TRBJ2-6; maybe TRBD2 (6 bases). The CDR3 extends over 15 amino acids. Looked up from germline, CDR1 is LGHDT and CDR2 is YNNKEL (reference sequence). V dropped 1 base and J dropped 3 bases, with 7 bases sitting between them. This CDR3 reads CASSQVGGGANVLTF. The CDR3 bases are TGTGCCAGCAGCCAAGTCGGGGGTGGGGCCAACGTCCTGACTTTC. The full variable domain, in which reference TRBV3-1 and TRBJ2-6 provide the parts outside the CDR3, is DTAVSQTPKYLVTQMGNDKSIKCEQNLGHDTMYWYKQDSKKFLKIMFSYNNKELIINETVPNRFSPKSPDKAHLNLHINSLELGDSAVYFCASSQVGGGANVLTFGAGSRLTVL.

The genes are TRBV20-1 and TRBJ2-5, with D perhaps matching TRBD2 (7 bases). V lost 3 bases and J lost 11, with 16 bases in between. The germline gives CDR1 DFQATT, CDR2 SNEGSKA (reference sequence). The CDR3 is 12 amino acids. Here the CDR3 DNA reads TGCAGTGCTAGGCCGGGGGGCAATGAGCAGTACTTC. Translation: CSARPGGNEQYF.

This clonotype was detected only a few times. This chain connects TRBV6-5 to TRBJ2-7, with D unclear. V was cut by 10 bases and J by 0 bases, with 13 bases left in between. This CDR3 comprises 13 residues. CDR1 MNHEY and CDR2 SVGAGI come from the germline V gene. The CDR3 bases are TGTGCCATCGGGCCGGGCCACTCCTACGAGCAGTACTTC. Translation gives CAIGPGHSYEQYF.

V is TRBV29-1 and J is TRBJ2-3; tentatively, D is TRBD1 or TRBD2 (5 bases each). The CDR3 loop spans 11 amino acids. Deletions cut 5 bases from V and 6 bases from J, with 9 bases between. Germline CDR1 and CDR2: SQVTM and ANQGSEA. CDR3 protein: CSVREGDTQYF. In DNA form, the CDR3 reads TGCAGCGTTCGAGAGGGGGATACGCAGTATTTT.

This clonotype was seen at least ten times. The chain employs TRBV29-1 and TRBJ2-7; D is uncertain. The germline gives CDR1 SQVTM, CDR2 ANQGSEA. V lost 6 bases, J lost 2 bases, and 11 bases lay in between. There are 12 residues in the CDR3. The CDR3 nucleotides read TGCAGCGTCGGTACCGGCCCCTACGAGCAGTACTTC. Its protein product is CSVGTGPYEQYF.

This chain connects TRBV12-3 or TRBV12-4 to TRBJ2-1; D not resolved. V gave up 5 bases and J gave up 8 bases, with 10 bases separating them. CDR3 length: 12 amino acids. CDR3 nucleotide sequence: TGTGCCAGCAGTAAAACACGGCATGAGCAGTTCTTC. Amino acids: CASSKTRHEQFF.

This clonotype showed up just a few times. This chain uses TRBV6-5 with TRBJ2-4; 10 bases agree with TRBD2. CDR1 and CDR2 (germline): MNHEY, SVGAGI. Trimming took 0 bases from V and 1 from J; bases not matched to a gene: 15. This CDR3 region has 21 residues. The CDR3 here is CASSYSRTPGLASGAKNIQYF. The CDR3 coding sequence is TGTGCCAGCAGTTACTCGAGGACTCCGGGACTAGCGTCGGGGGCCAAAAACATTCAGTACTTC.

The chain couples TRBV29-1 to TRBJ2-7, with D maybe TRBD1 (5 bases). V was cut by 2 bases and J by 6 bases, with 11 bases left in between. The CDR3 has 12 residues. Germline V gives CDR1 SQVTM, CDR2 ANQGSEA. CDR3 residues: CSVELRVGEQYF. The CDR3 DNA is TGCAGCGTTGAACTCAGGGTAGGCGAGCAGTACTTC.

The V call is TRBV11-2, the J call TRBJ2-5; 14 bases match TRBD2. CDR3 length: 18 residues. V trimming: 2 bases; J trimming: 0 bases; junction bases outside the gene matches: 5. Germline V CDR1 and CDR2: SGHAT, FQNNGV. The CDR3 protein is CASSLRTSGGLYQETQYF. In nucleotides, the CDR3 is TGTGCCAGCAGCTTAAGGACTAGCGGGGGGCTGTACCAAGAGACCCAGTACTTC. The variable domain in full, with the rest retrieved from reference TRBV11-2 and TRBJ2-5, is EAGVAQSPRYKIIEKRQSVAFWCNPISGHATLYWYQQILGQGPKLLIQFQNNGVVDDSQLPKDRFSAERLKGVDSTLKIQPAKLEDSAVYLCASSLRTSGGLYQETQYFGPGTRLLVL.

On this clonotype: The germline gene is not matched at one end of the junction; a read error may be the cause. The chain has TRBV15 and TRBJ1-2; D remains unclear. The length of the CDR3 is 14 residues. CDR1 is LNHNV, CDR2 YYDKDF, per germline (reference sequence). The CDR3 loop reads CATSRDPENYGCTF. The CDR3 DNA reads TGTGCCACCAGCAGAGACCCGGAAAACTATGGCTGCACCTTC.

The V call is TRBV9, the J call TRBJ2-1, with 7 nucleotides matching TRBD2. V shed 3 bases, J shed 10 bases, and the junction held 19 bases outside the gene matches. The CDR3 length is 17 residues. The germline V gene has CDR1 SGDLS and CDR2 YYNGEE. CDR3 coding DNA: TGTGCCAGCAGCGACCCCTCGCTGGGGGGAGGGCCCCGGGAGCAGTTCTTC. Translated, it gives CASSDPSLGGGPREQFF. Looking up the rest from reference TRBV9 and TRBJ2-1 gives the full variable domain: DSGVTQTPKHLITATGQRVTLRCSPRSGDLSVYWYQQSLDQGLQFLIQYYNGEERAKGNILERFSAQQFPDLHSELNLSSLELGDSALYFCASSDPSLGGGPREQFFGPGTRLTVL.

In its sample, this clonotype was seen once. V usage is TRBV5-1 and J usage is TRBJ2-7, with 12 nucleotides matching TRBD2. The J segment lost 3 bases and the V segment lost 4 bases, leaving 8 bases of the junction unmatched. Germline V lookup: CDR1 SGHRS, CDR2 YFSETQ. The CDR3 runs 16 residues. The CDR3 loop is CASSLARTSGDYEQYF. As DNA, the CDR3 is TGCGCCAGCAGCCTTGCCCGGACTAGCGGGGACTACGAGCAGTACTTC.

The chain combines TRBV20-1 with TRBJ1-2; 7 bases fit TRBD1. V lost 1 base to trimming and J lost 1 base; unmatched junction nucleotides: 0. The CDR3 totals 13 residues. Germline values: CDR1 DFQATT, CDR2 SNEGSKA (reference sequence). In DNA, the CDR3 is TGCAGTGCTAGAGGGGACAGTAACTATGGCTACACCTTC. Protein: CSARGDSNYGYTF.

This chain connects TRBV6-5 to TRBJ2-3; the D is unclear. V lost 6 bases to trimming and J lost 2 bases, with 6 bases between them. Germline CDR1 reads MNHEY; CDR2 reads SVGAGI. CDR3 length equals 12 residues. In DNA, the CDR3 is TGTGCCAGCAGACACGACACAGATACGCAGTATTTT. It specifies CASRHDTDTQYF.

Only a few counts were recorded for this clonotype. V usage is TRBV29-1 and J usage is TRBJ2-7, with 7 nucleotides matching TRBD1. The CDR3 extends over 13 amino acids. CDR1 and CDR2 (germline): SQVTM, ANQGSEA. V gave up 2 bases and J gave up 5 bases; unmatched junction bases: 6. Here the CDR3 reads CSVEYNRGNEQYF. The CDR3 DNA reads TGCAGCGTTGAATATAACAGGGGCAACGAGCAGTACTTC.